This record looks at one T cell receptor beta chain sequence and its context. This sample was included in a study of blood T cell repertoires in COVID-19. Study background: The United States, Italy and Spain provided the acute and convalescent COVID-19 samples.

The germline V and J ends were trimmed by 2 bases and 7 bases, with 12 bases remaining between them. CDR1 is MDHEN, CDR2 SYDVKM, per germline. This CDR3 is 15 amino acids long. The method was immunoSEQ multiplex PCR; TCRdb's version includes in-frame clones alone and lacks a portion of them. The table records approximately 250,000 clones, about 87% of them present only once. Individuals drawn from around 24 US areas were roughly 18 to 100 years old. Cohorts were determined from participant-reported clinical history. The sequence derives from a woman aged 25 to 39 with acute COVID-19. The V call is TRBV28, the J call TRBJ1-6; possibly TRBD1 for D (6 bases). The specimen was PBMCs or T cells enriched from blood (not recorded which). The DNA for the CDR3 is TGTGCCAGCAGTTTAGGGCAGGGGTACAATTCACCCCTCCACTTT. Protein product: CASSLGQGYNSPLHF.